A selection of T cell receptor beta chains follows, all from one sample in a study of T cell responses to AZD1222 COVID-19 vaccine. Using immunoSEQ multiplex PCR, the repertoire was profiled, and TCRdb retains in-frame clones only, with some absent. This table holds tens of thousands of clones, roughly 80% found once. Here the sequenced sample was peripheral blood, taken 28 days after the second AZD1222 dose. Source of these receptors: an adult who received the AZD1222 COVID-19 vaccine. CDR3s include the opening cysteine and the closing phenylalanine or tryptophan. The order of the fields is CDR3 length, J gene, clone size, V gene, D gene, CDR3 DNA, CDR3 protein. A D gene is named only where the DNA matches it firmly. Size is omitted from some rows. Given values are once, few, many or a class for expanded clones.

length: 16; J: TRBJ2-1; size: NA; V: TRBV11-2; D: TRBD2; DNA: TGTGCCAGCAGCACAACACTAGCGGGAGTATACAATGAGCAGTTCTTC; CDR3: CASSTTLAGVYNEQFF
length: 15; J: TRBJ1-1; size: NA; V: TRBV6-5; D: NA; DNA: TGTGCCAGCAGTCCTTGGGAGGGTAGGAACACTGAAGCTTTCTTT; CDR3: CASSPWEGRNTEAFF
length: 13; J: TRBJ2-3; size: NA; V: TRBV12-3/TRBV12-4; D: NA; DNA: TGTGCCAGCAGTTTTAGACACGCAGATACGCAGTATTTT; CDR3: CASSFRHADTQYF
length: 13; J: TRBJ2-7; size: NA; V: TRBV19; D: NA; DNA: TGTGCCACCAATCCCGGCAGGGTTCACGAGCAGTACTTC; CDR3: CATNPGRVHEQYF
length: 16; J: TRBJ2-7; size: once; V: TRBV6-2/TRBV6-3; D: TRBD1; DNA: TGTGCCAGCAGCCACACCCCCGACAGGGACTCCTACGAGCAGTACTTC; CDR3: CASSHTPDRDSYEQYF
length: 12; J: TRBJ1-3; size: NA; V: TRBV30; D: NA; DNA: TGTGCCTGGAAGAAGGCGGGAAACACCATATATTTT; CDR3: CAWKKAGNTIYF
length: 11; J: TRBJ1-4; size: NA; V: TRBV7-9; D: NA; DNA: TGTGCCAGCAGCTCCTATGAAAAACTGTTTTTT; CDR3: CASSSYEKLFF
length: 15; J: TRBJ2-1; size: once; V: TRBV2; D: NA; DNA: TGTGCCAGCAGGGATCGTAGTAGCTCCTACAATGAGCAGTTCTTC; CDR3: CASRDRSSSYNEQFF
length: 15; J: TRBJ1-3; size: few; V: TRBV5-6; D: NA; DNA: TGTGCCAGCAGCTTGGCTCGGACAACTGGAAACACCATATATTTT; CDR3: CASSLARTTGNTIYF
length: 14; J: TRBJ2-1; size: NA; V: TRBV9; D: NA; DNA: TGTGCCAGCAGCGTTTCAGGGGCGGGAAATGAGCAGTTCTTC; CDR3: CASSVSGAGNEQFF
length: 14; J: TRBJ1-5; size: NA; V: TRBV19; D: NA; DNA: TGTGCCAGTAGTTCTCAGGTGGGGTATCAGCCCCAGCATTTT; CDR3: CASSSQVGYQPQHF
length: 13; J: TRBJ1-1; size: NA; V: TRBV11-2; D: TRBD1; DNA: TGTGCCAGCAGCTTAAACACGGACAGGGGCGCTTTCTTT; CDR3: CASSLNTDRGAFF
length: 11; J: TRBJ1-1; size: NA; V: TRBV11-3; D: NA; DNA: TGTGCCAGCGGGCGGGACACTGAAGCTTTCTTT; CDR3: CASGRDTEAFF
length: 13; J: TRBJ1-6; size: NA; V: TRBV19; D: NA; DNA: TGTGCCAGTATGGACCTCAATAATTCACCCCTCCACTTT; CDR3: CASMDLNNSPLHF
length: 14; J: TRBJ1-6; size: NA; V: TRBV28; D: NA; DNA: TGTGCCAGCACCGAACAGGGTTTCAATTCACCCCTCCACTTT; CDR3: CASTEQGFNSPLHF
length: 14; J: TRBJ1-2; size: NA; V: TRBV5-4; D: TRBD1; DNA: TGTGCCAGCAGCAGGGACAGGGCGAACTATGGCTACACCTTC; CDR3: CASSRDRANYGYTF
length: 14; J: TRBJ2-7; size: NA; V: TRBV15; D: NA; DNA: TGTGCCGACTACTCGGGGCAGGGCGTCTACGAGCAGTACTTC; CDR3: CADYSGQGVYEQYF
length: 15; J: TRBJ1-1; size: NA; V: TRBV27; D: NA; DNA: TGTGCCAGCAGTTTATTAGGGAAGGTGAACACTGAAGCTTTCTTT; CDR3: CASSLLGKVNTEAFF
length: 15; J: TRBJ1-3; size: NA; V: TRBV27; D: NA; DNA: TGTGCCAGCAGTTTATCGAAACAGGGTGGGAACACCATATATTTT; CDR3: CASSLSKQGGNTIYF
length: 14; J: TRBJ2-7; size: NA; V: TRBV5-4; D: NA; DNA: TGTGCCAGCAGTCGAGCTAGCGACTCCTACGAGCAGTACTTC; CDR3: CASSRASDSYEQYF
length: 12; J: TRBJ1-1; size: NA; V: TRBV6-5; D: NA; DNA: TGTGCCAGCAGTTTCTCCAGGTTCCCGGCTTTCTTT; CDR3: CASSFSRFPAFF
length: 17; J: TRBJ1-2; size: NA; V: TRBV7-3; D: NA; DNA: TGTGCCAGCATTACTAACTCCCTGAGAGGGACATTTTATGGCTACACCTTC; CDR3: CASITNSLRGTFYGYTF
length: 12; J: TRBJ1-2; size: NA; V: TRBV2; D: NA; DNA: TGTGCCAGCAGTGACGACAGCTATGGCTACACCTTC; CDR3: CASSDDSYGYTF
length: 12; J: TRBJ1-4; size: once; V: TRBV30; D: NA; DNA: TGTGCCTGGAGTGTATTAAGAGAAAAACTGTTTTTT; CDR3: CAWSVLREKLFF
length: 15; J: TRBJ2-1; size: NA; V: TRBV6-5; D: TRBD1; DNA: TGTGCCAGCAGTTACTCGAAGTGGGACAGAAGAGAGCAGTTCTTC; CDR3: CASSYSKWDRREQFF
length: 14; J: TRBJ2-2; size: medium-sized; V: TRBV25-1; D: NA; DNA: TGTGCCAGCACCGGAGACGGCGACACCGGGGAGCTGTTTTTT; CDR3: CASTGDGDTGELFF
length: 14; J: TRBJ2-3; size: NA; V: TRBV29-1; D: NA; DNA: TGCAGCGTTGTCTGGGGGGTCAGTCCAGATACGCAGTATTTT; CDR3: CSVVWGVSPDTQYF
length: 13; J: TRBJ2-7; size: NA; V: TRBV2; D: TRBD2; DNA: TGTGCCAGCATGTGGACTAGCGATTACGAGCAGTACTTC; CDR3: CASMWTSDYEQYF